Sequencing of this T cell receptor beta chain was carried out in a study of PD-1 blockade in classical Hodgkin lymphoma. Study-level information: Patients in the cohort were put on intravenous nivolumab, 3 mg/kg every 2 weeks. Whole-study results and caveats: Patients who responded completely had about the same baseline diversity as newly diagnosed patients.

Exposure to brentuximab vedotin varied, and each patient had relapsed following autologous stem cell transplantation. V was cut by 0 bases and J by 8 bases, with 16 bases left in between. This CDR3 region has 15 residues. Germline assignment: CDR1 MGHRA and CDR2 YSYEKL. About this clone itself: Antigen: not known.

Sequenced by immunoSEQ multiplex PCR; TCRdb stores in-frame clones only, minus some. Of under 80,000 clones in the sample, about 64% are singletons; the top ten hold 7.5% to 10%. The V and J genes are TRBV4-1 and TRBJ1-2, with D hard to call. This sequence originates from a human donor with classical Hodgkin lymphoma. The specimen comprised peripheral blood mononuclear cells (PBMCs), sampled before the second cycle of nivolumab. Here the CDR3 reads CASSQEWAGSGGYTF. The CDR3 nucleotides read TGCGCCAGCAGCCAAGAATGGGCTGGGTCTGGAGGCTACACCTTC.